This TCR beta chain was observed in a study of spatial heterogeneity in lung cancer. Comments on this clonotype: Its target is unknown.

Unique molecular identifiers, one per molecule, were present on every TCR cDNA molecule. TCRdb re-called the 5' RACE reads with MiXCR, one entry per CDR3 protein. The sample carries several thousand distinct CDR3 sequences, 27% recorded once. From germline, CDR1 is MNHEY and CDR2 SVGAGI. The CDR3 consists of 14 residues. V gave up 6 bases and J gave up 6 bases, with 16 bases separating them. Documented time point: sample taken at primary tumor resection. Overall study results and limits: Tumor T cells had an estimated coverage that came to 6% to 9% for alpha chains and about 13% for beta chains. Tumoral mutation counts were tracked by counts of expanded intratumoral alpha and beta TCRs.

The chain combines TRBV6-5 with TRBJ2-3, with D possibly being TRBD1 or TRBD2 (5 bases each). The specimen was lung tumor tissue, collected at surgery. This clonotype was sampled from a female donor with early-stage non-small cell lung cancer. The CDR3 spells CASSSGPPADTQYF. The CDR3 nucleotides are TGTGCCAGCAGCTCGGGACCCCCTGCGGATACGCAGTATTTT.